Listed below are T cell receptor beta chains from one sample, sequenced in a study of prognosis after radiotherapy for stage I lung cancer. TCRdb analysed the multiplex PCR reads with MiXCR anew, one entry per CDR3 protein. The repertoire holds 15,000 to 25,000 distinct CDR3 sequences, about a quarter seen once, with 20% to 25% in the top ten. The specimen comprised PBMCs, sampled before or after stereotactic body radiation therapy (not recorded which). The origin of the receptors is a donor aged 50 or older with non-small cell lung cancer. CDR3s include the opening cysteine and the closing phenylalanine or tryptophan. A D gene is named only where the DNA matches it firmly. Size is omitted from some rows. Given values are once, few, many or a class for expanded clones.

J | D | V | size | DNA | CDR3
TRBJ2-1 | . | TRBV29-1 | many | TGCAGCGGGGGGCCCTCCTACAATGAGCAGTTCTTC | CSGGPSYNEQFF
TRBJ2-5 | TRBD2 | TRBV15 | many | TGTGCCACCAGCAGAGAACTCCGGGGGGGGGAGACCCAGTACTTC | CATSRELRGGETQYF
TRBJ1-4 | . | TRBV4-2 | many | TGTGCCAGCAGCGCACGGGCAAACGATGAAAAACTGTTTTTT | CASSARANDEKLFF
TRBJ2-2 | . | TRBV11-2 | many | TGTGCCAGCAGCTACAGACGGGCGAACACCGGGGAGCTGTTTTTT | CASSYRRANTGELFF
TRBJ1-5 | TRBD1 | TRBV7-9 | many | TGTGCCAGCAGCCGGGACAGCCATAGCAATCAGCCCCAGCATTTT | CASSRDSHSNQPQHF
TRBJ2-1 | TRBD2 | TRBV15 | many | TGTGCCACCAGCAGAGTTAGCGGGGGGGGCTACAATGAGCAGTTCTTC | CATSRVSGGGYNEQFF
TRBJ2-7 | . | TRBV18 | many | TGTGCCAGCTCACCACGGTCCGCGGGCTTTAATAACGAGCAGTACTTC | CASSPRSAGFNNEQYF
TRBJ1-1 | . | TRBV18 | many | TGTGCCAGCTCACCGACTGAGTTGAACACTGAAGCTTTCTTT | CASSPTELNTEAFF
TRBJ2-1 | . | TRBV20-1 | many | TGCAGTGCTAACGAAATCCTCAATGAGCAGTTCTTC | CSANEILNEQFF
TRBJ2-7 | . | TRBV2 | many | TGTGCCAGCGGCAGGACCGAGCAGTACTTC | CASGRTEQYF
TRBJ2-2 | . | TRBV12-3/TRBV12-4 | many | TGTGCCAGCAGTTTGACGGATAGGGGCACCGGGGAGCTGTTTTTT | CASSLTDRGTGELFF
TRBJ1-2 | . | TRBV7-9 | many | TGTGCCAGCAGCCAGGACAGCGTACTCTATGGCTACACCTTC | CASSQDSVLYGYTF
TRBJ2-7 | . | TRBV20-1 | many | TGCAGTGCTAGAGATGGCAGAGCCACCTACGAGCAGTACTTC | CSARDGRATYEQYF
TRBJ2-2 | . | TRBV24-1 | many | TGTGCCACCAGTGGGGGAACGGGACCCTACACCGGGGAGCTGTTTTTT | CATSGGTGPYTGELFF
TRBJ1-5 | TRBD1 | TRBV28 | . | TGTGCCATCAGTCTCGCAGGGGGGCAGCCCCATCATTTT | CAISLAGGQPHHF
TRBJ2-7 | TRBD1 | TRBV19 | many | TGTGCCAGTACCGCTCCGGGACAGAACCGCGAGCAGTACTTC | CASTAPGQNREQYF
TRBJ2-3 | TRBD2 | TRBV20-1 | . | TGCAGTGCACGGTGTCCTAGCGGGAGCGCAGATACGCAGTATTTT | CSARCPSGSADTQYF
TRBJ2-7 | . | TRBV6-2/TRBV6-3 | many | TGTGCCAGCAGTTACTCGAGCGTCCGGTCCTACGAGCAGTACTTC | CASSYSSVRSYEQYF
TRBJ1-2 | . | TRBV11-3 | many | TGTGCCAGCAGCAAAGACCCGAGGGTTCTGAGCGGGAACTATGGCTACACCTTC | CASSKDPRVLSGNYGYTF
TRBJ2-7 | TRBD2 | TRBV6-1 | many | TGTGCCAGCAGTGGGCTAGCGGGAGTCGAGCAGTACTTC | CASSGLAGVEQYF
TRBJ1-5 | TRBD1 | TRBV6-1 | many | TGTGCCAGCAGTGAAATCCCGGGACAGGGGAGTCAGCCCCAGCATTTT | CASSEIPGQGSQPQHF
TRBJ2-7 | TRBD2 | TRBV4-1 | . | TGCGCCAGCAGCCCCGACGCAAGGACTAGCGAATTTGGTGAGCAGTACTTC | CASSPDARTSEFGEQYF
TRBJ1-1 | . | TRBV28 | many | TGTGCCAGCAGGGAAGGACAGACTGAAGCTTTCTTT | CASREGQTEAFF
TRBJ2-7 | TRBD2 | TRBV4-1 | many | TGCGCCAGCAGCGTTGACCCTAGCGGGATCTACGAGCAGTACTTC | CASSVDPSGIYEQYF
TRBJ2-3 | . | TRBV7-9 | many | TGTGCCAGCAGCTCTAACGGACGGGGAAGCACAGATACGCAGTATTTT | CASSSNGRGSTDTQYF
TRBJ1-2 | TRBD1 | TRBV7-2 | . | TGTGCGAGCAGCCCCATTGGGACAGGGATTGGCTACACCTTC | CASSPIGTGIGYTF
TRBJ2-1 | . | TRBV6-1 | many | TGTGTCAGCAGTGAGGGGGACATCTACAATGAGCAGTTCTTC | CVSSEGDIYNEQFF